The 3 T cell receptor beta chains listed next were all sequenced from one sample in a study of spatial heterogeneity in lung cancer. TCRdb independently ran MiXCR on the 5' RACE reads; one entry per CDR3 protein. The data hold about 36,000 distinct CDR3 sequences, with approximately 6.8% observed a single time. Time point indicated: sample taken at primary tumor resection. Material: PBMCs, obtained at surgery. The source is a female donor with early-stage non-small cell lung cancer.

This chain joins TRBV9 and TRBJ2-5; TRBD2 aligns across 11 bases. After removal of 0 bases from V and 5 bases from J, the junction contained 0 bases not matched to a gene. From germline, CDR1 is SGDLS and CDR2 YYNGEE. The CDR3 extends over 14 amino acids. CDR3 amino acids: CASSVGLAGETQYF. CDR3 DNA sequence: TGTGCCAGCAGCGTAGGACTAGCGGGGGAGACCCAGTACTTC.

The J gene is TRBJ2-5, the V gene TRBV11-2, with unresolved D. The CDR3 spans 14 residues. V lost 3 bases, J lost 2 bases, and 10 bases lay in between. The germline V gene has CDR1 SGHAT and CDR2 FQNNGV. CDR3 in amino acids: CASSFSYMQETQYF. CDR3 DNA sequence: TGTGCCAGCAGCTTCTCGTACATGCAAGAGACCCAGTACTTC.

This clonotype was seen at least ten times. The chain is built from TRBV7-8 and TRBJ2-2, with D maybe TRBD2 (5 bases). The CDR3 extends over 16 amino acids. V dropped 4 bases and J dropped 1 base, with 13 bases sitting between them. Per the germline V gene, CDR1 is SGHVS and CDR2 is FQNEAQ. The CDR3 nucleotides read TGTGCCAGCAGCTGGGTTTACGGGGTGAACACCGGGGAGCTGTTTTTT. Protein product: CASSWVYGVNTGELFF. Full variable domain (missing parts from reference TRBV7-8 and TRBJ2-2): GAGVSQSPRYKVAKRGQDVALRCDPISGHVSLFWYQQALGQGPEFLTYFQNEAQLDKSGLPSDRFFAERPEGSVSTLKIQRTQQEDSAVYLCASSWVYGVNTGELFFGEGSRLTVL.